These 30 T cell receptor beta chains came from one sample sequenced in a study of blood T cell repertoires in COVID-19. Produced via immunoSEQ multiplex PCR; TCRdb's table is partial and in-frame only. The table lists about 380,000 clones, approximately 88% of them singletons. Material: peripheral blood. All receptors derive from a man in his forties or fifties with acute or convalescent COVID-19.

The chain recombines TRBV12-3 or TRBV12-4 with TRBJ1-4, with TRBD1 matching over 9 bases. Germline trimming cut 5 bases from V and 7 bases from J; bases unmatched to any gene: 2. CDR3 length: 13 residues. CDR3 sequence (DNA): TGTGCCAGCAGTCGGGGACAGGGTGAAAAACTGTTTTTT. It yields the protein CASSRGQGEKLFF.

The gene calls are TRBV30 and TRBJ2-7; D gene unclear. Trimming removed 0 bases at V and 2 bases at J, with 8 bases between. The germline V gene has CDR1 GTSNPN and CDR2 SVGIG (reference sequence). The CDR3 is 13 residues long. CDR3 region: CAWSVSTAYEQYF. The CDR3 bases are TGTGCCTGGAGTGTAAGCACAGCCTACGAGCAGTACTTC.

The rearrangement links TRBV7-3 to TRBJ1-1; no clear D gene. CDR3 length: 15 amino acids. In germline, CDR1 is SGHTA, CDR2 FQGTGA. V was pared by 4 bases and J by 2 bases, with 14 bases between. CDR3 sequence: CASSYLRRKNTEAFF. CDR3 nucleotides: TGTGCCAGCAGCTACCTCCGGAGGAAAAACACTGAAGCTTTCTTT.

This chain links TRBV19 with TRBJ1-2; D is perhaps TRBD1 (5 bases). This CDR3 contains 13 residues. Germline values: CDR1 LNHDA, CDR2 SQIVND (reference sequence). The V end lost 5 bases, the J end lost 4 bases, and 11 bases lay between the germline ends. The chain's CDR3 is CASSSGRAYGYTF. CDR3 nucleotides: TGTGCCAGTAGTTCAGGGCGCGCCTATGGCTACACCTTC. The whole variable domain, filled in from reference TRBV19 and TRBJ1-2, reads DGGITQSPKYLFRKEGQNVTLSCEQNLNHDAMYWYRQDPGQGLRLIYYSQIVNDFQKGDIAEGYSVSREKKESFPLTVTSAQKNPTAFYLCASSSGRAYGYTFGSGTRLTVV.

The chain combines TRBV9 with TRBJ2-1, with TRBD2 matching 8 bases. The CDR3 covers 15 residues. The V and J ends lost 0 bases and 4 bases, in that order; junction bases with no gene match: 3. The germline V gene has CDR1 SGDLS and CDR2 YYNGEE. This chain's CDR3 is CASSVEIAGYNEQFF. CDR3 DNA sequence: TGTGCCAGCAGCGTAGAGATAGCGGGGTACAATGAGCAGTTCTTC.

The CDR3 is CATSRDVGNTIYF. As DNA, the CDR3 is TGTGCCACCAGCAGAGACGTTGGAAACACCATATATTTT. This chain connects TRBV15 to TRBJ1-3, with unresolved D. This CDR3 comprises 13 residues. Germline CDR1 reads LNHNV; CDR2 reads YYDKDF (reference sequence). Between the trimmed V and J ends, which lost 0 bases and 3 bases, there was a span of 3 bases.

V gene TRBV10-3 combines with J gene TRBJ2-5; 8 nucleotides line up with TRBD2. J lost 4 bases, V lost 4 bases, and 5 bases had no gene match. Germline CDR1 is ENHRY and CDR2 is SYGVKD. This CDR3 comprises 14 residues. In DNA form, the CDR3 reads TGTGCCATCAGTGTTGGCCGGGGGGGAGAGACCCAGTACTTC. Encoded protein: CAISVGRGGETQYF.

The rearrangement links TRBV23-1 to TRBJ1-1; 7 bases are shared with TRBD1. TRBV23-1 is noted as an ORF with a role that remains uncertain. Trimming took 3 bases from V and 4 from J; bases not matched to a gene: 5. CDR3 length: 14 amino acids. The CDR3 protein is CASSHRDSGTEAFF. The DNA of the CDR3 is TGCGCCAGCAGTCATAGGGACAGCGGCACTGAAGCTTTCTTT.

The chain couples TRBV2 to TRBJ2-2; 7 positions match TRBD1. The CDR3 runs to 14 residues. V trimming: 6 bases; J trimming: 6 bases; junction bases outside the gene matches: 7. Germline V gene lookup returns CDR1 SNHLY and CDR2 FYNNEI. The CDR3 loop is CASSPTGIPGELFF. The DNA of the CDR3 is TGTGCCAGCAGCCCGACAGGGATCCCCGGGGAGCTGTTTTTT.

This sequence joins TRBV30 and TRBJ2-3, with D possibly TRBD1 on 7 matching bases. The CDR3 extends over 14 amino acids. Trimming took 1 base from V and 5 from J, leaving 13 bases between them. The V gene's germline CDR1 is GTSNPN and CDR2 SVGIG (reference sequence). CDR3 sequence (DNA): TGTGCCTGGAGTGGAACAGGGGAGGTAGATACGCAGTATTTT. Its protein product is CAWSGTGEVDTQYF.

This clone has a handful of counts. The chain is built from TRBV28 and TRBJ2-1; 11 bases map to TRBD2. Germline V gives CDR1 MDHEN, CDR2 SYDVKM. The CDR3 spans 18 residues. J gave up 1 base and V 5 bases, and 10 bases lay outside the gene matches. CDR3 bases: TGTGCCAGCAGTGTGGGACTAGCGGAGCCTATTTCCTACAATGAGCAGTTCTTC. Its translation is CASSVGLAEPISYNEQFF.

CDR3 sequence reads: CASSLSRGQGTYEQYF. The DNA of the CDR3 is TGTGCCAGCAGTTTATCGAGGGGACAGGGAACCTACGAGCAGTACTTC. The gene calls are TRBV27 and TRBJ2-7, with 9 bases identical to TRBD1. V shed 0 bases and J 2 bases; nucleotides not matched to a gene: 5. This CDR3 is 16 amino acids long. Germline CDR1 MNHEY, CDR2 SMNVEV (reference sequence).

The CDR3, as DNA: TGTGCCTGGAGTCATTCGGGGGAGACCCAGTACTTC. This sequence encodes CAWSHSGETQYF. The chain combines TRBV30 with TRBJ2-5, with TRBD2 as a possible D gene (5 bases). Germline-derived CDR1 and CDR2 are GTSNPN and SVGIG (reference sequence). The CDR3 contains 12 residues. Trimming took off 2 bases at V and 5 bases at J, with 9 bases between the two ends.

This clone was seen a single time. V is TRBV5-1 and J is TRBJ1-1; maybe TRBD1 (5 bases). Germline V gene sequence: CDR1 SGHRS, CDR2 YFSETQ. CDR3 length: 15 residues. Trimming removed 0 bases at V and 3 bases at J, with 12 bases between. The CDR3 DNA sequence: TGCGCCAGCAGCTTGGCCGGGGGGTTTGACACTGAAGCTTTCTTT. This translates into CASSLAGGFDTEAFF.

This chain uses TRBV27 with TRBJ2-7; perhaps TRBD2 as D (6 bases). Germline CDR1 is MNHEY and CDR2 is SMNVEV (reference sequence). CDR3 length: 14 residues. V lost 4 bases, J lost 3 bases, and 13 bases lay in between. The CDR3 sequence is CASSYKEGSYEQYF. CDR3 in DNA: TGTGCCAGCAGTTATAAGGAGGGGAGCTACGAGCAGTACTTC.

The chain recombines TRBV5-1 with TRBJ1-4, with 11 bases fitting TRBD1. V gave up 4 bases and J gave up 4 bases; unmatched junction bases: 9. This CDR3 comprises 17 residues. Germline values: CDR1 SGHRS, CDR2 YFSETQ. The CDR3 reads CASSPGQGGSSNEKLFF. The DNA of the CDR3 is TGCGCCAGCAGCCCGGGACAGGGGGGTTCGAGTAATGAAAAACTGTTTTTT.

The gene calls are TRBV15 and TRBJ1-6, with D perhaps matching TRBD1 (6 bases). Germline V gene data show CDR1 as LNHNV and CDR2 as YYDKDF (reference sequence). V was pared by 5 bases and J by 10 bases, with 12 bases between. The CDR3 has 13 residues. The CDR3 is CATSEGGESPLHF. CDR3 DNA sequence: TGTGCCACCAGCGAGGGGGGGGAATCACCCCTCCACTTT. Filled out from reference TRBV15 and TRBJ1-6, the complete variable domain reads DAMVIQNPRYQVTQFGKPVTLSCSQTLNHNVMYWYQQKSSQAPKLLFHYYDKDFNNEADTPDNFQSRRPNTSFCFLDIRSPGLGDTAMYLCATSEGGESPLHFGNGTRLTVT.

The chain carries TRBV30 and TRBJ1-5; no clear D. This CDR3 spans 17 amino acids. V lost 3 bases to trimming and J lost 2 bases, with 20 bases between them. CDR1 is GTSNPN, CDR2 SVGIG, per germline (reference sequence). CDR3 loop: CAWSSTTYSQRNQPQHF. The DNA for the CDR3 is TGTGCCTGGAGCTCCACTACCTACTCACAACGCAATCAGCCCCAGCATTTT.

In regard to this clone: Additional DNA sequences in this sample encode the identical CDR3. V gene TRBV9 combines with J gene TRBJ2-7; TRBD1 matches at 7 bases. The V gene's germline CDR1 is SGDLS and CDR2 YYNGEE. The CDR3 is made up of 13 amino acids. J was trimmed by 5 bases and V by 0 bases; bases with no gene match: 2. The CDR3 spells CASSVGQGHEQYF. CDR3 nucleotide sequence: TGTGCCAGCAGCGTAGGACAGGGTCACGAGCAGTACTTC.

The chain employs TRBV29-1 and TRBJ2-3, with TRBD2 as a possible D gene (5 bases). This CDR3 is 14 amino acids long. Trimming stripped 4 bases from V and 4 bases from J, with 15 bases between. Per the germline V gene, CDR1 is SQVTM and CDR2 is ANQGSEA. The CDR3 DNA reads TGCAGCGTTGGGCGGGCCAGTAGGGCAGATACGCAGTATTTT. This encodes CSVGRASRADTQYF.

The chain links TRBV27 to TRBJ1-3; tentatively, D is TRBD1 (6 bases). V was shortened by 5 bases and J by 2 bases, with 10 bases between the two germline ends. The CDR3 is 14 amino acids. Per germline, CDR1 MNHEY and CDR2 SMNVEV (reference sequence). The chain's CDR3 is CASSLQGTGNTIYF. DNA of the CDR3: TGTGCCAGCAGTCTACAGGGAACTGGAAACACCATATATTTT.

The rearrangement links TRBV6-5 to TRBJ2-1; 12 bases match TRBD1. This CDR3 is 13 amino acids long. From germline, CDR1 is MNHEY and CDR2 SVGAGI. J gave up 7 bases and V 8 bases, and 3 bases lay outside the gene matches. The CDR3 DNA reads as TGTGCCAGCCGGGACAGGGGGCCTAATGAGCAGTTCTTC. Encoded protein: CASRDRGPNEQFF.

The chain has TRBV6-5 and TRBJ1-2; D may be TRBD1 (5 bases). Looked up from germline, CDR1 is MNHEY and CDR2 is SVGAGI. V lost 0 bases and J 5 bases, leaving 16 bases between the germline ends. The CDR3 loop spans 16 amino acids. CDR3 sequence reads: CASSYSVSPGIYGYTF. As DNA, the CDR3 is TGTGCCAGCAGTTACTCGGTATCTCCAGGGATATATGGCTACACCTTC.

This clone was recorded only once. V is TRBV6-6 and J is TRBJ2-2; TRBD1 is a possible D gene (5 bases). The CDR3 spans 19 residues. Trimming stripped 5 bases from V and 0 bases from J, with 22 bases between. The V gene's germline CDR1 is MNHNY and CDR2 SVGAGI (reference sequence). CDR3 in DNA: TGTGCCAGCAGTCCCCTCGGCAAAGGGGCAGGTCCGAACACCGGGGAGCTGTTTTTT. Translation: CASSPLGKGAGPNTGELFF.

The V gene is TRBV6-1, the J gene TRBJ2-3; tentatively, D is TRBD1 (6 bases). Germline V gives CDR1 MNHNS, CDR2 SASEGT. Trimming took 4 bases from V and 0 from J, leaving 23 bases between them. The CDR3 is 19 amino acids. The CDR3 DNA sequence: TGTGCCAGCAGTGTACTGGCGGTAGGGGGTCTTGCTAGCACAGATACGCAGTATTTT. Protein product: CASSVLAVGGLASTDTQYF.

Here the CDR3 reads CASSLRTSGGRPDTQYF. DNA of the CDR3: TGTGCCAGCAGCCTGCGGACTAGCGGGGGGCGTCCAGATACGCAGTATTTT. This chain connects TRBV9 to TRBJ2-3; 14 bases are a match to TRBD2. Germline lookup yields CDR1 SGDLS and CDR2 YYNGEE. The CDR3 consists of 17 residues. The V gene end was trimmed by 4 bases and the J gene end by 4 bases; junction bases not matched to a gene: 8.

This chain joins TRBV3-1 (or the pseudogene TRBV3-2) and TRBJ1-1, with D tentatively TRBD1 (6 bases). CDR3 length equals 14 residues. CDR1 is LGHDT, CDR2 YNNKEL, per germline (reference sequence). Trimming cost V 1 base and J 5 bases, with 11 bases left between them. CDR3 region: CASSQGRGATEAFF. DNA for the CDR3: TGTGCCAGCAGCCAAGGGCGGGGGGCTACTGAAGCTTTCTTT.

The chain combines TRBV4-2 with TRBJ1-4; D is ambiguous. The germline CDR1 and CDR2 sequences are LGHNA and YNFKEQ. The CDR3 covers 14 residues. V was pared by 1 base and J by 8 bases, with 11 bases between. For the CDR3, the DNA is TGTGCCAGCAGCCAAGCCCGACATGGGGAAAAACTGTTTTTT. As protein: CASSQARHGEKLFF.

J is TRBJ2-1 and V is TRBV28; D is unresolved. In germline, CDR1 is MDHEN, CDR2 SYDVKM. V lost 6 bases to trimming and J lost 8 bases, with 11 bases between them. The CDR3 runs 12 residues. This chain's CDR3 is CASSFRAYEQFF. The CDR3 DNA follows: TGTGCCAGCAGCTTCCGTGCGTATGAGCAGTTCTTC.

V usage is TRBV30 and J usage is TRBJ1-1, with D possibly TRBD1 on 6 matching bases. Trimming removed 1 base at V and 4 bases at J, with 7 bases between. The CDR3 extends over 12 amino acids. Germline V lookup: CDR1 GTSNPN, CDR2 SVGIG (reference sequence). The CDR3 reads CAWSDRATEAFF. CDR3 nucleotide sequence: TGTGCCTGGAGTGACAGGGCCACTGAAGCTTTCTTT.